This T cell receptor (beta chain) was observed in a study of blood T cell repertoires in COVID-19. Produced via immunoSEQ multiplex PCR; TCRdb's table is partial and in-frame only. The data contain 100,000 to 150,000 clones, 70% to 85% of them singletons. The sequence was collected from a woman aged 60-75 years with acute or convalescent COVID-19. Sequencing input: peripheral blood.

The CDR3 bases are TGTGCCAGCAGCTTGGGCGGCGAGGGACTCTACTATGGCTACACCTTC. It translates to CASSLGGEGLYYGYTF. This chain joins TRBV5-4 and TRBJ1-2; TRBD1 might be the D (5 bases). Germline V gene lookup returns CDR1 SGHNT and CDR2 YYREEE (reference sequence). CDR3 length: 16 residues. V lost 0 bases, J lost 3 bases, and 15 bases lay in between.